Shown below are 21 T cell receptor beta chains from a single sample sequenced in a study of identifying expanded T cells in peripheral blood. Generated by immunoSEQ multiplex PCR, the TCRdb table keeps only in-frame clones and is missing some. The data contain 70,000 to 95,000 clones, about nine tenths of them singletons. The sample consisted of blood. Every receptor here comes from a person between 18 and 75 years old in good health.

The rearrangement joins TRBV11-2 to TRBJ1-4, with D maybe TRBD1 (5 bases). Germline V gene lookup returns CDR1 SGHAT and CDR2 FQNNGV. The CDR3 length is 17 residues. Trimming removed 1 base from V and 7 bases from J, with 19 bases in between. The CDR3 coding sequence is TGTGCCAGCAGCTTAGGAAGGGGCAGGGAATATGGTGAAAAACTGTTTTTT. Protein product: CASSLGRGREYGEKLFF.

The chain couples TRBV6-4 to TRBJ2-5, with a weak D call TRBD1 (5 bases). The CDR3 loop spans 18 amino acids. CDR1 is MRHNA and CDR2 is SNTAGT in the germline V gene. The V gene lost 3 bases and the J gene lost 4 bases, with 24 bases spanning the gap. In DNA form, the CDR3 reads TGTGCCAGCAGTGATCGGTCAGATCGAAGCAGGGCCCTAGAGACCCAGTACTTC. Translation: CASSDRSDRSRALETQYF.

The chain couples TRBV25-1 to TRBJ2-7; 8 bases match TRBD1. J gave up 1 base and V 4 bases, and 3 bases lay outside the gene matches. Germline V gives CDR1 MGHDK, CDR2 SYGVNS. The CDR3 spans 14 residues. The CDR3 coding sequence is TGTGCCAGCAGTGCCACAGGGGGTTCCTACGAGCAGTACTTC. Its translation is CASSATGGSYEQYF.

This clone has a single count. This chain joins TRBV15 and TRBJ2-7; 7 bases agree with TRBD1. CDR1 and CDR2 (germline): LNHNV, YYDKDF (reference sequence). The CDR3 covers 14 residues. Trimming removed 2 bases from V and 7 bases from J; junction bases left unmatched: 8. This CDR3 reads CATSRQGVLGEQYF. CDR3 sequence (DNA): TGTGCCACCAGCAGACAGGGGGTCTTGGGGGAGCAGTACTTC.

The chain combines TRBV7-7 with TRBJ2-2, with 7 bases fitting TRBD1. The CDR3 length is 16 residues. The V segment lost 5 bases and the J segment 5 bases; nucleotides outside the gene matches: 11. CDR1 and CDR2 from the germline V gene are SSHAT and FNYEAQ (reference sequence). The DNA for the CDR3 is TGTGCCAGCAGCCAGACAGGGTTTACCCCGACCGGGGAGCTGTTTTTT. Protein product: CASSQTGFTPTGELFF.

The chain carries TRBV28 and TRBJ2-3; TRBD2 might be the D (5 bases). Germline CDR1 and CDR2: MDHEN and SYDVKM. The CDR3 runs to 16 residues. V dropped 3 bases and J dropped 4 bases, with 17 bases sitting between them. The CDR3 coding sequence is TGTGCCAGCAGTTTCAACTCCGAACGGGGTCCAGATACGCAGTATTTT. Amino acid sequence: CASSFNSERGPDTQYF. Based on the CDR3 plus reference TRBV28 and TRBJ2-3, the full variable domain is DVKVTQSSRYLVKRTGEKVFLECVQDMDHENMFWYRQDPGLGLRLIYFSYDVKMKEKGDIPEGYSVSREKKERFSLILESASTNQTSMYLCASSFNSERGPDTQYFGPGTRLTVL.

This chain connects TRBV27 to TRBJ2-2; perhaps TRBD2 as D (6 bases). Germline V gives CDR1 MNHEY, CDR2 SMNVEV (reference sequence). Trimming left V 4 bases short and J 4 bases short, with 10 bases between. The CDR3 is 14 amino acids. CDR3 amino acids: CASSSGGVTGELFF. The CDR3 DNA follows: TGTGCCAGCAGTTCTGGCGGGGTCACCGGGGAGCTGTTTTTT.

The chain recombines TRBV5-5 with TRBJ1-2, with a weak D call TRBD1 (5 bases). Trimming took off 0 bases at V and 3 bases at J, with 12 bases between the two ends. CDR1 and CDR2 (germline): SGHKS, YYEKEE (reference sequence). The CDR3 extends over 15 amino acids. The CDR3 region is CASSLAEGFDYGYTF. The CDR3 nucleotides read TGTGCCAGCAGCTTGGCAGAGGGGTTTGACTATGGCTACACCTTC.

The CDR3 coding sequence is TGTGCCAGTAGTGCACAGGGGGGAGGGGAGCTGTTTTTT. Translation gives CASSAQGGGELFF. The chain carries TRBV19 and TRBJ2-2, with 8 bases identical to TRBD1. The CDR3 contains 13 residues. Germline trimming cut 5 bases from V and 8 bases from J; bases unmatched to any gene: 4. The germline CDR1 and CDR2 sequences are LNHDA and SQIVND (reference sequence).

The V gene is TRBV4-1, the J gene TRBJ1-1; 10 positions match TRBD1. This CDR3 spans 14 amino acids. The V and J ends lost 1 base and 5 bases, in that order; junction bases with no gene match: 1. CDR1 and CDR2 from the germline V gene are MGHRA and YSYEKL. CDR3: CASSQGQGATEAFF. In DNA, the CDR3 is TGCGCCAGCAGCCAAGGACAGGGGGCGACTGAAGCTTTCTTT.

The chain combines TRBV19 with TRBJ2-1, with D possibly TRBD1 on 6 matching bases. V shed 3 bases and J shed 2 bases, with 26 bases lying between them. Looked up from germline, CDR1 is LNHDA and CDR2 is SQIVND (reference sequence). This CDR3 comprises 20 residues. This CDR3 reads CASSIRDQKQGETTYNEQFF. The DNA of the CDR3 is TGTGCCAGTAGTATCCGCGACCAGAAACAGGGAGAGACTACCTACAATGAGCAGTTCTTC.

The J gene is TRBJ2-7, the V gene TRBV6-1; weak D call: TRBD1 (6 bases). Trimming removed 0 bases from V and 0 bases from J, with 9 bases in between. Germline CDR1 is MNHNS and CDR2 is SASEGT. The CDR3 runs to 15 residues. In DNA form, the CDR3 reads TGTGCCAGCAGTGAAGCGCAGGACAGCTCCTACGAGCAGTACTTC. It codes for CASSEAQDSSYEQYF.

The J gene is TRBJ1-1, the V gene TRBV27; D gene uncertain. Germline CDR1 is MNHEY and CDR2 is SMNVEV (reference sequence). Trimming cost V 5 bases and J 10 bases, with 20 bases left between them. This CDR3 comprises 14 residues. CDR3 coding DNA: TGTGCCAGCAGTGGAAAGAAGGTGTCCTCCGGAGCTTTCTTT. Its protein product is CASSGKKVSSGAFF.

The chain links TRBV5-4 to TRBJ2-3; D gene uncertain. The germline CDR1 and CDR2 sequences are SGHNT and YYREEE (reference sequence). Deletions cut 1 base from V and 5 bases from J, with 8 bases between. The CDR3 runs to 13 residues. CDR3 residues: CASSLTVEDTQYF. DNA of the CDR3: TGTGCCAGCAGCTTGACAGTGGAAGATACGCAGTATTTT.

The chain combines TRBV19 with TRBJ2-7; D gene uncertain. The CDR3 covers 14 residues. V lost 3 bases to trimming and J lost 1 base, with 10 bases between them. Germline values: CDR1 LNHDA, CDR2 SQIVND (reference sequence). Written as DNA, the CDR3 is TGTGCCAGTAGTATCGAGGCTCGGTCCTACGAGCAGTACTTC. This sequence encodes CASSIEARSYEQYF.

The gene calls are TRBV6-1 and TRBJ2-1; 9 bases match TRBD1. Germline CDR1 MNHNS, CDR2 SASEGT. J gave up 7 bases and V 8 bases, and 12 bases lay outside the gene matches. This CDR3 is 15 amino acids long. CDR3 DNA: TGTGCCAGCTATGCCGGGACAGGGCTCGATAATGAGCAGTTCTTC. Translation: CASYAGTGLDNEQFF.

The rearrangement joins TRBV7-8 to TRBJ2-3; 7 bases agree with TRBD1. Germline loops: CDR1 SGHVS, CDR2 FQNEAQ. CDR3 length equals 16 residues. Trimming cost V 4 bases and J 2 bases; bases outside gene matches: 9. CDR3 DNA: TGTGCCAGCAGCTCCCGACAGGGCGCGGACACAGATACGCAGTATTTT. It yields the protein CASSSRQGADTDTQYF.

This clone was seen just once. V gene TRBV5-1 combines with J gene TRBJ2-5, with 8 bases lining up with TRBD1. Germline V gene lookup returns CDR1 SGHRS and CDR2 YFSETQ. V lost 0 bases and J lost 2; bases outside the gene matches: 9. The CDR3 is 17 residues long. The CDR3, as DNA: TGCGCCAGCAGCTTGGATCCGTGGGGACAGGCTCAAGAGACCCAGTACTTC. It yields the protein CASSLDPWGQAQETQYF.

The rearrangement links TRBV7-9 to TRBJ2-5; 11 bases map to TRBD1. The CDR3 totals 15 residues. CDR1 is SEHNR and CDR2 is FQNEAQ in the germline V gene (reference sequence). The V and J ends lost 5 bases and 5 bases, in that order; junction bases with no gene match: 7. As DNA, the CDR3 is TGTGCCAGCAGCAGCGGACAGGGGGCTTGGGAGACCCAGTACTTC. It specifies CASSSGQGAWETQYF.

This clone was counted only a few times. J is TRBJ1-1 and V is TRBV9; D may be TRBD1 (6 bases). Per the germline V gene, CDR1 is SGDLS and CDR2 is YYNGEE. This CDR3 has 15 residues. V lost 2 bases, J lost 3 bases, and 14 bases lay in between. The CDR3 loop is CASSVQDSMDTEAFF. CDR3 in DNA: TGTGCCAGCAGCGTCCAGGACAGTATGGACACTGAAGCTTTCTTT. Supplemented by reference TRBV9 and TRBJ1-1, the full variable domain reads DSGVTQTPKHLITATGQRVTLRCSPRSGDLSVYWYQQSLDQGLQFLIQYYNGEERAKGNILERFSAQQFPDLHSELNLSSLELGDSALYFCASSVQDSMDTEAFFGQGTRLTVV.

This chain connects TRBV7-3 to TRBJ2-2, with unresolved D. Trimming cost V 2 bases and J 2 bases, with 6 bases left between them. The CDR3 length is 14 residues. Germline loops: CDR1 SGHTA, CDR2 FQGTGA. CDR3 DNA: TGTGCCAGCAGCTTAGAACTCAACACCGGGGAGCTGTTTTTT. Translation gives CASSLELNTGELFF.